Below, 7 T cell receptor beta chains from the same sample are listed, as sequenced in a study of T-cell memory formation after mild COVID-19. MiXCR, applied by TCRdb to the 5' RACE reads, yields one record per CDR3 protein. The repertoire includes nearly 200,000 distinct CDR3 sequences, approximately 20% of them detected once, and roughly 2.4% sits in the top ten. The material sequenced was PBMCs or a T cell subset sorted from them (not recorded which). The receptors were gathered from an adult woman who had mild COVID-19 (a few samples of this study predate the infection). Cell type and time point are not known.

This clonotype was found a few times. The chain carries TRBV9 and TRBJ2-5; 7 nucleotides line up with TRBD2. Germline trimming cut 0 bases from V and 6 bases from J; bases unmatched to any gene: 11. Germline values: CDR1 SGDLS, CDR2 YYNGEE. The CDR3 spans 16 residues. CDR3 amino acids: CASSVDSTSPEKTQYF. CDR3 in DNA: TGTGCCAGCAGCGTAGATTCGACTAGCCCAGAGAAGACCCAGTACTTC.

The chain employs TRBV27 and TRBJ2-7; D might be TRBD1 (7 bases). This CDR3 contains 15 residues. Trimming shortened V by 5 bases and J by 4 bases, and 18 bases separated the two germline ends. Germline CDR1 MNHEY, CDR2 SMNVEV (reference sequence). CDR3 coding DNA: TGTGCCAGCAGTAAGACAGGGAAGGAGGGATACGAGCAGTACTTC. Amino acid sequence: CASSKTGKEGYEQYF.

In its sample, this clonotype was seen many times. The rearrangement links TRBV7-3 to TRBJ2-1; 9 bases align to TRBD2. Germline V gives CDR1 SGHTA, CDR2 FQGTGA. Trimming at V came to 5 bases and at J to 9 bases, leaving 11 bases not matched to a gene. This CDR3 has 15 residues. DNA for the CDR3: TGTGCCAGCAGCCGTATAGCGGGAGCCTTGATTGAGCAGTTCTTC. Translating gives CASSRIAGALIEQFF.

The chain employs TRBV29-1 and TRBJ2-2, with TRBD1 identical over 8 bases. CDR1 and CDR2 from the germline V gene are SQVTM and ANQGSEA. The length of the CDR3 is 12 residues. The V and J ends lost 8 bases and 7 bases, in that order; junction bases with no gene match: 6. The CDR3 here is CSIRQGNGELFF. CDR3 sequence (DNA): TGCAGCATAAGACAGGGGAACGGGGAGCTGTTTTTT.

A few counts support this clonotype. V is TRBV5-6 and J is TRBJ2-7, with 7 bases fitting TRBD2. The CDR3 length is 15 residues. CDR1 and CDR2 (germline): SGHDT, YYEEEE. V shed 2 bases, J shed 4 bases, and the junction held 9 bases outside the gene matches. Written as DNA, the CDR3 is TGTGCCAGCAGCTTTATTACTAGCGTGGGATACGAGCAGTACTTC. Amino acids: CASSFITSVGYEQYF.

The J gene is TRBJ2-7, the V gene TRBV3-1; 10 bases are shared with TRBD1. CDR3 length equals 15 residues. J gave up 4 bases and V 5 bases, and 8 bases lay outside the gene matches. CDR1 is LGHDT and CDR2 is YNNKEL in the germline V gene (reference sequence). The CDR3 loop reads CASSSTGTGAYEQYF. CDR3 nucleotides: TGTGCCAGCAGCTCCACCGGGACAGGGGCATACGAGCAGTACTTC.

The chain is built from TRBV30 and TRBJ2-5; D perhaps matches TRBD2 (6 bases). With 0 bases removed from V and 1 base from J, the gap between germline ends came to 15 bases. The CDR3 contains 16 residues. In germline, CDR1 is GTSNPN, CDR2 SVGIG (reference sequence). CDR3 sequence (DNA): TGTGCCTGGAGTGTTTGGGGCAGGGAGGCCCAAGAGACCCAGTACTTC. Residues: CAWSVWGREAQETQYF.